These 23 T cell receptor beta chains originate from one sample sequenced in a study of CD8+ T cells in alopecia areata. Following RNA extraction, reverse transcription yielded cDNA that acted as the sequencing template. Profiled with immunoSEQ multiplex PCR; TCRdb holds only in-frame clones, not every one. The table includes 95,000 to 110,000 clones, 55% detected once. Sequenced input: CD4+ T cells sorted from blood. These receptors were collected from a human donor in good health.

J is TRBJ2-1 and V is TRBV5-4; tentative D call: TRBD1 (6 bases). This CDR3 region has 13 residues. Germline CDR1 SGHNT, CDR2 YYREEE (reference sequence). Between the trimmed V and J ends, which lost 2 bases and 9 bases, there was a span of 12 bases. The CDR3, as DNA: TGTGCCAGCAGCTTTACAGGGTACGGTGAGCAGTTCTTC. Translated, it gives CASSFTGYGEQFF.

The chain carries TRBV29-1 and TRBJ2-6; TRBD1 agrees at 8 bases. Germline trimming cut 5 bases from V and 3 bases from J; bases unmatched to any gene: 3. The germline CDR1 and CDR2 sequences are SQVTM and ANQGSEA. CDR3 length equals 14 residues. CDR3 in amino acids: CSVWTGFGANVLTF. Written as DNA, the CDR3 is TGCAGCGTTTGGACAGGGTTTGGGGCCAACGTCCTGACTTTC.

The rearrangement links TRBV29-1 to TRBJ2-1, with 8 positions matching TRBD1. The CDR3 covers 12 residues. The V segment lost 7 bases and the J segment 12 bases; nucleotides outside the gene matches: 11. Germline CDR1 reads SQVTM; CDR2 reads ANQGSEA. CDR3 nucleotides: TGCAGCGCCGGGACAGGACAATTTTCGCAGTTCTTC. Translating gives CSAGTGQFSQFF.

The chain joins TRBV19 to TRBJ2-4; maybe TRBD1 (6 bases). The ends were cut back, 7 bases at V and 0 bases at J, with 13 bases in the middle. Per the germline V gene, CDR1 is LNHDA and CDR2 is SQIVND (reference sequence). This CDR3 is 15 amino acids long. The CDR3 DNA reads TGTGCCAGTATGGGAACAGGGACAGCCAAAAACATTCAGTACTTC. Translating gives CASMGTGTAKNIQYF.

This clone was recorded a few times. The chain joins TRBV19 to TRBJ1-6; no clear D gene. The CDR3 totals 16 residues. Germline values: CDR1 LNHDA, CDR2 SQIVND (reference sequence). V gave up 5 bases and J gave up 5 bases, with 16 bases separating them. The CDR3 nucleotides read TGTGCCAGTAGTGAGGACTCCCGGCTGCATAATTCACCCCTCCACTTT. Protein: CASSEDSRLHNSPLHF.

The chain uses TRBV5-1 and TRBJ2-7; possibly TRBD2 for D (6 bases). Trimming took 0 bases from V and 5 from J, leaving 12 bases between them. There are 14 residues in the CDR3. Germline V CDR1 and CDR2: SGHRS, YFSETQ. The CDR3 sequence is CASSLVRGGNEQYF. The CDR3 DNA reads as TGCGCCAGCAGCTTGGTTCGTGGAGGGAACGAGCAGTACTTC.

The chain is built from TRBV5-1 and TRBJ1-1, with TRBD1 matching 7 bases. CDR1 is SGHRS and CDR2 is YFSETQ in the germline V gene. The V segment lost 9 bases and the J segment 1 base; nucleotides outside the gene matches: 6. The CDR3 runs to 13 residues. The CDR3 loop is CATRQGSNTEAFF. CDR3 sequence (DNA): TGCGCCACCCGACAGGGCTCGAACACTGAAGCTTTCTTT.

This chain links TRBV29-1 with TRBJ2-7, with 10 positions matching TRBD2. Looked up from germline, CDR1 is SQVTM and CDR2 is ANQGSEA. CDR3 length equals 17 residues. The junction had 14 bases not matched to a gene; V was cut back by 6 bases and J by 0 bases. This chain's CDR3 is CSVSRLAGAANSYEQYF. The CDR3 DNA reads as TGCAGCGTGTCCCGGCTAGCGGGGGCCGCTAACTCCTACGAGCAGTACTTC.

The rearrangement uses TRBV29-1 and TRBJ1-1; TRBD1 agrees at 7 bases. After removal of 1 base from V and 4 bases from J, the junction contained 12 bases not matched to a gene. The CDR3 runs 16 residues. Germline V gene data show CDR1 as SQVTM and CDR2 as ANQGSEA. The CDR3 loop reads CSVEAQRQGGATEAFF. The CDR3 nucleotides are TGCAGCGTTGAAGCCCAACGACAGGGAGGAGCCACTGAAGCTTTCTTT. The complete variable domain, with remaining parts taken from reference TRBV29-1 and TRBJ1-1, reads SAVISQKPSRDICQRGTSLTIQCQVDSQVTMMFWYRQQPGQSLTLIATANQGSEATYESGFVIDKFPISRPNLTFSTLTVSNMSPEDSSIYLCSVEAQRQGGATEAFFGQGTRLTVV.

This clone was seen once. DNA for the CDR3: TGTGCCAGCAGCTCAAACAGGGGGTCCTACAATGAGCAGTTCTTC. Amino acids: CASSSNRGSYNEQFF. The V call is TRBV7-9, the J call TRBJ2-1, with 8 bases aligning to TRBD1. Germline CDR1 is SEHNR and CDR2 is FQNEAQ (reference sequence). The CDR3 is made up of 15 amino acids. Trimming removed 4 bases from V and 1 base from J; junction bases left unmatched: 3.

The rearrangement links TRBV6-6 to TRBJ2-7, with TRBD1 identical over 8 bases. V lost 5 bases to trimming and J lost 4 bases; unmatched junction nucleotides: 7. The length of the CDR3 is 14 residues. Germline assignment: CDR1 MNHNY and CDR2 SVGAGI (reference sequence). The DNA of the CDR3 is TGTGCCAGCAGTCGTCGGACAGGGCTTTACGAGCAGTACTTC. Amino acids: CASSRRTGLYEQYF.

The gene calls are TRBV6-5 and TRBJ1-6, with 8 nucleotides matching TRBD1. The germline V gene encodes CDR1 MNHEY and CDR2 SVGAGI. This CDR3 has 14 amino acids. Losses at the gene ends were 5 bases for V and 9 bases for J; bases not matched to a gene: 6. CDR3 DNA sequence: TGTGCCAGCAGTCACGGACAGGGCGGTTCACCCCTCCACTTT. Translated: CASSHGQGGSPLHF.

The V and J genes are TRBV5-1 and TRBJ1-2; the match to TRBD1 covers 9 bases. Unmatched junction bases numbered 11, after V lost 5 bases and J lost 6 bases. Germline V CDR1 and CDR2: SGHRS, YFSETQ. This CDR3 contains 15 residues. The CDR3 sequence: CASRRETGGAHGYTF. DNA of the CDR3: TGCGCCAGCAGGCGCGAAACAGGGGGCGCGCATGGCTACACCTTC.

The rearrangement links TRBV7-2 to TRBJ1-5; tentative D call: TRBD1 (5 bases). This CDR3 has 15 amino acids. Trimming shortened V by 1 base and J by 6 bases, and 13 bases separated the two germline ends. Germline CDR1 reads SGHTA; CDR2 reads FQGNSA. CDR3 amino acids: CASSLVGQGGQPQHF. CDR3 nucleotide sequence: TGTGCCAGCAGCTTAGTGGGTCAGGGTGGTCAGCCCCAGCATTTT.

The chain recombines TRBV5-1 with TRBJ2-5, with D possibly matching TRBD2 (7 bases). The V and J ends lost 0 bases and 0 bases respectively, with 15 bases between them. Looked up from germline, CDR1 is SGHRS and CDR2 is YFSETQ. There are 17 residues in the CDR3. CDR3 in DNA: TGCGCCAGCAGCTTGGCCAGAACGGGGGGCCACCAAGAGACCCAGTACTTC. Translating gives CASSLARTGGHQETQYF.

V and J are TRBV5-6 and TRBJ2-7; possible D gene TRBD1, 6 bases. CDR3 length: 12 amino acids. The germline CDR1 and CDR2 sequences are SGHDT and YYEEEE. V lost 5 bases to trimming and J lost 3 bases, with 9 bases between them. The CDR3 here is CASRLQGYEQYF. The CDR3 DNA reads as TGTGCCAGCAGGTTACAGGGCTACGAGCAGTACTTC.

Remarks on this clone: This may come from a read error, since a much larger clone is one base off. Other nucleotide sequences in the sample specify the same CDR3. The chain uses TRBV7-3 and TRBJ2-2; D gene unclear. The CDR3 runs to 14 residues. CDR1 is SGHTA and CDR2 is FQGTGA in the germline V gene. This CDR3 is CASSYGSNTGELFF. The CDR3 nucleotides are TGTGCCAGTAGCTACGGGTCGAACACCGGGGAGCTGTTTTTT.

This sequence joins TRBV28 and TRBJ1-5; perhaps TRBD1 as D (5 bases). V was trimmed by 5 bases and J by 7 bases, leaving 12 bases between them. This CDR3 has 13 residues. Looked up from germline, CDR1 is MDHEN and CDR2 is SYDVKM. For the CDR3, the DNA is TGTGCCAGCAGTGAGAGGGGAGGACAGCCCCAGCATTTT. Residues: CASSERGGQPQHF. Looking up the rest from reference TRBV28 and TRBJ1-5 gives the full variable domain: DVKVTQSSRYLVKRTGEKVFLECVQDMDHENMFWYRQDPGLGLRLIYFSYDVKMKEKGDIPEGYSVSREKKERFSLILESASTNQTSMYLCASSERGGQPQHFGDGTRLSIL.

This chain uses TRBV5-1 with TRBJ2-2, with D hard to call. Germline lookup yields CDR1 SGHRS and CDR2 YFSETQ. V lost 1 base, J lost 7 bases, and 8 bases lay in between. The CDR3 is 13 residues long. The CDR3, as DNA: TGCGCCAGCAGCTTGCTCGCCAACGGGGAGCTGTTTTTT. This translates into CASSLLANGELFF.

The J gene is TRBJ2-5, the V gene TRBV4-1; 7 nucleotides align to TRBD1. V gave up 2 bases and J gave up 2 bases; unmatched junction bases: 2. The length of the CDR3 is 14 residues. The germline V gene encodes CDR1 MGHRA and CDR2 YSYEKL. CDR3 region: CASSQWTGQETQYF. The CDR3 DNA reads as TGCGCCAGCAGCCAATGGACAGGACAAGAGACCCAGTACTTC.

The table lists this clone with a count of one. The chain carries TRBV27 and TRBJ2-3, with D perhaps TRBD2 (6 bases). CDR1 and CDR2 (germline): MNHEY, SMNVEV (reference sequence). Trimming took off 4 bases at V and 0 bases at J, with 11 bases between the two ends. The CDR3 totals 15 residues. DNA of the CDR3: TGTGCCAGCAGTTGGGGGGTTAGTAGCACAGATACGCAGTATTTT. It translates to CASSWGVSSTDTQYF.

The chain recombines TRBV20-1 with TRBJ1-2; D is unresolved. Trimming cost V 3 bases and J 0 bases, with 2 bases left between them. The CDR3 is 11 amino acids. Germline V gives CDR1 DFQATT, CDR2 SNEGSKA (reference sequence). DNA for the CDR3: TGCAGTGCTAGGGCTAACTATGGCTACACCTTC. Amino acid sequence: CSARANYGYTF.

There are a few counts of this clone. This chain joins TRBV4-1 and TRBJ1-2; TRBD1 aligns across 7 bases. Germline V lookup: CDR1 MGHRA, CDR2 YSYEKL. The CDR3 sequence is 17 residues long. J lost 2 bases, V lost 4 bases, and 13 bases had no gene match. This CDR3 is CASSLHRLTGQNYGYTF. The CDR3, as DNA: TGCGCCAGCAGCCTCCACCGCCTGACAGGGCAGAACTATGGCTACACCTTC.